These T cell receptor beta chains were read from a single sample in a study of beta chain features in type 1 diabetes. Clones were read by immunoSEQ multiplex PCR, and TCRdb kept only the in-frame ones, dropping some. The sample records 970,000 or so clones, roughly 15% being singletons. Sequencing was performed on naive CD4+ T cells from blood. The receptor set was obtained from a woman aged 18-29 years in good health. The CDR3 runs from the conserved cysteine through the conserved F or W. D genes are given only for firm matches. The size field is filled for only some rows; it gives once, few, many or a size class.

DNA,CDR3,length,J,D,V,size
TGTGCCAGCAGCTTACCCGGGACCTTAAACACTGAAGCTTTCTTT,CASSLPGTLNTEAFF,15,TRBJ1-1,NA,TRBV7-9,few
TGTGCCAGCAGCACGGTGAACACTGAAGCTTTCTTT,CASSTVNTEAFF,12,TRBJ1-1,NA,TRBV6-6,few
TGTGCCAGTAAACAAAGAATCATGAACACTGAAGCTTTCTTT,CASKQRIMNTEAFF,14,TRBJ1-1,NA,TRBV19,NA
TGTGCCAGCAGCTCGAGCGGGAGCCAAGAGACCCAGTACTTC,CASSSSGSQETQYF,14,TRBJ2-5,TRBD2,TRBV5-6,few
TGTGCCAGCCACCTAGACTCCAATGAGCAGTTCTTC,CASHLDSNEQFF,12,TRBJ2-1,NA,TRBV7-9,few
TGTGCCAGCAGCTTAACGAGGCCAAGCTCCTACAATGAGCAGTTCTTC,CASSLTRPSSYNEQFF,16,TRBJ2-1,NA,TRBV7-3,NA
TGTGCCAGCAGCAGGACAAACTTCTATGGCTACACCTTC,CASSRTNFYGYTF,13,TRBJ1-2,NA,TRBV7-9,NA
TGCAGTGCCCCTCAAGAGACCCAGTACTTC,CSAPQETQYF,10,TRBJ2-5,NA,TRBV20-1,few
TGCAGCGTTCTGGATAGGACTAGCGGGAGGGCCTCGGAGCAGTACTTC,CSVLDRTSGRASEQYF,16,TRBJ2-7,TRBD2,TRBV29-1,NA
TGCGCCAGCAGCCAAGAGATGGGACTAGCGGGAGTAGGAACCGGGGAGCTGTTTTTT,CASSQEMGLAGVGTGELFF,19,TRBJ2-2,TRBD2,TRBV4-3,NA
TGTGCCAGCAGCTTGCCGACAGGGAGGGACACCGGGGAGCTGTTTTTT,CASSLPTGRDTGELFF,16,TRBJ2-2,NA,TRBV5-4,few
TGTGCCATCAGTGAAACCCCTGTCTCCGATCTTGGAGGGAGGCTGTTCTTC,CAISETPVSDLGGRLFF,17,TRBJ2-1,NA,TRBV10-3,few
TGTGCCAGCAGCCCCCTCGGACTAGCGGGAGAGCGAGAGACCCAGTACTTC,CASSPLGLAGERETQYF,17,TRBJ2-5,TRBD2,TRBV9,NA
TGTGCCAGCAGCTTGCTCCCGACTAGCGCTGTCCCCGGGGAGCTGTTTTTT,CASSLLPTSAVPGELFF,17,TRBJ2-2,TRBD2,TRBV4-2,NA
TGTGCCATCAGTGAAGCAGCTGGGAGAATGGGGGAGCAGTACTTC,CAISEAAGRMGEQYF,15,TRBJ2-7,NA,TRBV10-3,NA
TGTGCCAGCAGCCCCACAGGGGGCATAACCAAAAACGTTCAGTACTTC,CASSPTGGITKNVQYF,16,TRBJ2-4,TRBD1,TRBV7-2,NA
TGTGCCAGCGGGATAAGGGGGCAAAATGGCTACACCTTC,CASGIRGQNGYTF,13,TRBJ1-2,TRBD1,TRBV7-9,NA
TGTGCCAGCAGCTTAGTTTCTAGCGGGAGAGGGAGAGAGACCCAGTACTTC,CASSLVSSGRGRETQYF,17,TRBJ2-5,TRBD2,TRBV7-2,few
TGTGCCAGCAGCCGTGAAGTGGGCCGTGAGACCCAGTACTTC,CASSREVGRETQYF,14,TRBJ2-5,NA,TRBV7-6,NA
TGTGCCAGCAGCATCACTAGGTTGAATATCGATGAGCAGTTCTTC,CASSITRLNIDEQFF,15,TRBJ2-1,NA,TRBV5-4,NA
TGTGCCAGCGGCCAGACAGGGACACAAGCTTTCTTT,CASGQTGTQAFF,12,TRBJ1-1,TRBD1,TRBV14,NA
TGCAGCGTTGGTCGTGTTAGGGAGACCCAGTACTTC,CSVGRVRETQYF,12,TRBJ2-5,NA,TRBV29-1,NA
TGTGCCAGCAGTGCACAGGGGGCGGACACTGAAGCTTTCTTT,CASSAQGADTEAFF,14,TRBJ1-1,TRBD1,TRBV6-1,few